These 22 T cell receptor beta chains were all obtained from the same sample, sequenced in a study of T cell changes during pregnancy in multiple sclerosis. Libraries were prepared by immunoSEQ multiplex PCR; TCRdb keeps only in-frame clonotypes and omits some of them. This table holds approximately 82,000 clones, around nine tenths found once. The specimen comprised CD4+ T cells from peripheral blood mononuclear cells, sampled in the second trimester of pregnancy. The receptors stem from a female donor with multiple sclerosis, enrolled in a pregnancy study.

The gene calls are TRBV7-3 and TRBJ2-5; weak D call: TRBD2 (5 bases). The CDR3 contains 13 residues. The germline V gene encodes CDR1 SGHTA and CDR2 FQGTGA. Trimming removed 2 bases at V and 5 bases at J, with 9 bases between. CDR3 sequence reads: CASSLVRRETQYF. Here the CDR3 DNA reads TGTGCCAGCAGCTTAGTTAGGAGGGAGACCCAGTACTTC.

V and J are TRBV5-6 and TRBJ1-4; D ambiguous. This CDR3 is built from 12 residues. V lost 1 base and J 8 bases, leaving 6 bases between the germline ends. Per the germline V gene, CDR1 is SGHDT and CDR2 is YYEEEE. This CDR3 is CASSLMGEKLFF. For the CDR3, the DNA is TGTGCCAGCAGCTTGATGGGCGAAAAACTGTTTTTT.

This clone has just a few counts. V and J are TRBV19 and TRBJ1-2; the D is unclear. Trimming stripped 3 bases from V and 0 bases from J, with 8 bases between. This CDR3 spans 14 amino acids. Per the germline V gene, CDR1 is LNHDA and CDR2 is SQIVND (reference sequence). DNA for the CDR3: TGTGCCAGTAGTATGTCAGCGTCTAACTATGGCTACACCTTC. This gives the protein CASSMSASNYGYTF.

The genes are TRBV6-1 and TRBJ1-5; perhaps TRBD1 as D (5 bases). Per the germline V gene, CDR1 is MNHNS and CDR2 is SASEGT. The CDR3 is 16 residues long. V gave up 3 bases and J gave up 0 bases, with 12 bases separating them. The CDR3 reads CASSETARYSNQPQHF. DNA of the CDR3: TGTGCCAGCAGTGAGACAGCCCGCTATAGCAATCAGCCCCAGCATTTT.

V is TRBV2 and J is TRBJ1-3; unclear D gene. V lost 2 bases and J 4 bases, leaving 12 bases between the germline ends. Germline assignment: CDR1 SNHLY and CDR2 FYNNEI. The CDR3 sequence is 15 residues long. CDR3 loop: CASSERAVYGNTIYF. CDR3 in DNA: TGTGCCAGCAGTGAACGCGCGGTCTACGGAAACACCATATATTTT.

This sequence joins TRBV7-2 and TRBJ1-2, with 7 bases lining up with TRBD1. This CDR3 is built from 16 residues. Looked up from germline, CDR1 is SGHTA and CDR2 is FQGNSA. Germline trimming cut 1 base from V and 7 bases from J; bases unmatched to any gene: 12. This CDR3 reads CASSLDLRQGVGGYTF. CDR3 bases: TGTGCCAGCAGCTTAGACCTTCGGCAGGGGGTGGGTGGCTACACCTTC.

The V call is TRBV29-1, the J call TRBJ2-1; 7 bases map to TRBD1. Germline lookup yields CDR1 SQVTM and CDR2 ANQGSEA. The V gene end was trimmed by 4 bases and the J gene end by 15 bases; junction bases not matched to a gene: 18. The CDR3 is 14 amino acids. Written as DNA, the CDR3 is TGCAGCGTTGCAGGGACAGCCCCTATTGGGCTGGCGTTCTTC. Amino acids: CSVAGTAPIGLAFF.

CDR3 sequence reads: CASSLTGIADTQYF. CDR3 in DNA: TGTGCCAGCAGCTTGACAGGGATCGCAGATACGCAGTATTTT. The chain carries TRBV5-5 and TRBJ2-3; perhaps TRBD1 as D (6 bases). The CDR3 has 14 residues. The V gene's germline CDR1 is SGHKS and CDR2 YYEKEE (reference sequence). Trimming took 1 base from V and 4 from J, leaving 10 bases between them.

CDR3 protein: CASSHKGFQETQYF. CDR3 DNA: TGTGCCAGCAGCCACAAGGGGTTTCAAGAGACCCAGTACTTC. The V and J genes are TRBV7-9 and TRBJ2-5; D possibly corresponds to TRBD1 (5 bases). Germline CDR1 and CDR2: SEHNR and FQNEAQ (reference sequence). V gave up 5 bases and J gave up 2 bases, with 12 bases separating them. This CDR3 has 14 residues.

V gene TRBV4-1 combines with J gene TRBJ1-6; D call uncertain. Germline CDR1 MGHRA, CDR2 YSYEKL. The V end lost 1 base, the J end lost 6 bases, and 10 bases lay between the germline ends. The CDR3 is 15 amino acids. The CDR3 region is CASSQGQLANSPLHF. The CDR3 coding sequence is TGCGCCAGCAGCCAAGGCCAGCTAGCTAATTCACCCCTCCACTTT.

The rearrangement uses TRBV2 and TRBJ2-2, with a tentative D call TRBD1 (6 bases). Germline-derived CDR1 and CDR2 are SNHLY and FYNNEI. Trimming shortened V by 1 base and J by 4 bases, and 7 bases separated the two germline ends. The CDR3 length is 14 residues. CDR3 DNA: TGTGCCAGCAGTGAAGACAGGGTCACCGGGGAGCTGTTTTTT. This sequence encodes CASSEDRVTGELFF.

The rearrangement uses TRBV15 and TRBJ1-1; 9 nucleotides match TRBD1. This CDR3 is built from 13 residues. After removal of 5 bases from V and 4 bases from J, the junction contained 2 bases not matched to a gene. Germline values: CDR1 LNHNV, CDR2 YYDKDF (reference sequence). CDR3 bases: TGTGCCACCAGCCAGGACAGGGGCACTGAAGCTTTCTTT. Encoded protein: CATSQDRGTEAFF.

The V call is TRBV21-1, the J call TRBJ1-5. TRBV21-1 is listed as a pseudogene. The CDR3 loop spans 18 amino acids. The CDR3 loop reads CASSKGGEGVASNQPQHF. Written as DNA, the CDR3 is TGTGCCAGCAGCAAAGGGGGGGAGGGGGTCGCTAGCAATCAGCCCCAGCATTTT.

The genes are TRBV6-5 and TRBJ2-3; a weak D match, TRBD2 (6 bases). The V and J ends lost 6 bases and 5 bases respectively, with 15 bases between them. The CDR3 loop spans 14 amino acids. Germline V gene data show CDR1 as MNHEY and CDR2 as SVGAGI. The CDR3 DNA is TGTGCCAGCAGGACGGGACTCTTAGGAGATACGCAGTATTTT. Encoded protein: CASRTGLLGDTQYF.

The rearrangement joins TRBV7-8 to TRBJ2-5; 10 bases are shared with TRBD2. Germline values: CDR1 SGHVS, CDR2 FQNEAQ. V shed 5 bases, J shed 2 bases, and the junction held 11 bases outside the gene matches. The CDR3 length is 17 residues. CDR3 in amino acids: CASSPRSSGGYQETQYF. DNA of the CDR3: TGTGCCAGCAGCCCACGTTCTAGCGGGGGTTATCAAGAGACCCAGTACTTC. Using reference TRBV7-8 and TRBJ2-5 for the parts outside the CDR3, the full variable domain is GAGVSQSPRYKVAKRGQDVALRCDPISGHVSLFWYQQALGQGPEFLTYFQNEAQLDKSGLPSDRFFAERPEGSVSTLKIQRTQQEDSAVYLCASSPRSSGGYQETQYFGPGTRLLVL.

The chain uses TRBV20-1 and TRBJ2-5, with unresolved D. V shed 5 bases and J shed 5 bases, with 9 bases lying between them. The CDR3 is 11 amino acids. Germline V CDR1 and CDR2: DFQATT, SNEGSKA (reference sequence). The CDR3 region is CSARQLETQYF. CDR3 nucleotide sequence: TGCAGTGCTCGCCAGTTGGAGACCCAGTACTTC.

CDR3 sequence reads: CASSLEQAFGNTIYF. In nucleotides, the CDR3 is TGTGCCAGCAGCTTAGAACAGGCCTTTGGAAACACCATATATTTT. The chain employs TRBV7-6 and TRBJ1-3; the D gene is possibly TRBD1 (5 bases). Trimming pared 1 base from V and 3 bases from J, leaving 10 bases between. This CDR3 spans 15 amino acids. Germline V gives CDR1 SGHVS, CDR2 FNYEAQ.

The J gene is TRBJ2-1, the V gene TRBV19, with 8 bases lining up with TRBD2. The CDR3 is made up of 15 amino acids. In germline, CDR1 is LNHDA, CDR2 SQIVND (reference sequence). V lost 1 base and J lost 7; bases outside the gene matches: 6. CDR3 nucleotide sequence: TGTGCCAGTAGTATAGCAGCGGGAGCCCGAAATGAGCAGTTCTTC. This codes for CASSIAAGARNEQFF.

The genes are TRBV28 and TRBJ1-1, with D tentatively TRBD1 (6 bases). Trimming took 3 bases from V and 4 from J, leaving 12 bases between them. CDR3 size: 14 residues. Germline V gives CDR1 MDHEN, CDR2 SYDVKM. CDR3 amino acids: CASSFPGAGTEAFF. CDR3 sequence (DNA): TGTGCCAGCAGTTTTCCAGGGGCTGGCACTGAAGCTTTCTTT.

The chain carries TRBV2 and TRBJ2-1, with 7 bases lining up with TRBD2. Germline CDR1 reads SNHLY; CDR2 reads FYNNEI. V trimming: 8 bases; J trimming: 9 bases; junction bases outside the gene matches: 13. The CDR3 contains 14 residues. As DNA, the CDR3 is TGTGCCAGCCTTGGCGGGAGTGTCGGGAGTGAGCAGTTCTTC. This gives the protein CASLGGSVGSEQFF.

In this sample, this clone turned up a few times. V is TRBV27 and J is TRBJ2-1, with D tentatively TRBD2 (6 bases). Trimming took off 0 bases at V and 9 bases at J, with 12 bases between the two ends. The CDR3 is made up of 14 amino acids. Looked up from germline, CDR1 is MNHEY and CDR2 is SMNVEV (reference sequence). CDR3 protein: CASSLSSRETEQFF. Written as DNA, the CDR3 is TGTGCCAGCAGTTTATCCTCCCGGGAGACTGAGCAGTTCTTC.

This clone has only one observation. The chain uses TRBV4-1 and TRBJ1-1; tentatively, D is TRBD1 (5 bases). Trimming left V 1 base short and J 6 bases short, with 12 bases between. Per germline, CDR1 MGHRA and CDR2 YSYEKL. The CDR3 sequence is 14 residues long. The CDR3 region has the DNA TGCGCCAGCAGCCAAGTTGGGGGGGACGCTGAAGCTTTCTTT. It is translated as CASSQVGGDAEAFF.